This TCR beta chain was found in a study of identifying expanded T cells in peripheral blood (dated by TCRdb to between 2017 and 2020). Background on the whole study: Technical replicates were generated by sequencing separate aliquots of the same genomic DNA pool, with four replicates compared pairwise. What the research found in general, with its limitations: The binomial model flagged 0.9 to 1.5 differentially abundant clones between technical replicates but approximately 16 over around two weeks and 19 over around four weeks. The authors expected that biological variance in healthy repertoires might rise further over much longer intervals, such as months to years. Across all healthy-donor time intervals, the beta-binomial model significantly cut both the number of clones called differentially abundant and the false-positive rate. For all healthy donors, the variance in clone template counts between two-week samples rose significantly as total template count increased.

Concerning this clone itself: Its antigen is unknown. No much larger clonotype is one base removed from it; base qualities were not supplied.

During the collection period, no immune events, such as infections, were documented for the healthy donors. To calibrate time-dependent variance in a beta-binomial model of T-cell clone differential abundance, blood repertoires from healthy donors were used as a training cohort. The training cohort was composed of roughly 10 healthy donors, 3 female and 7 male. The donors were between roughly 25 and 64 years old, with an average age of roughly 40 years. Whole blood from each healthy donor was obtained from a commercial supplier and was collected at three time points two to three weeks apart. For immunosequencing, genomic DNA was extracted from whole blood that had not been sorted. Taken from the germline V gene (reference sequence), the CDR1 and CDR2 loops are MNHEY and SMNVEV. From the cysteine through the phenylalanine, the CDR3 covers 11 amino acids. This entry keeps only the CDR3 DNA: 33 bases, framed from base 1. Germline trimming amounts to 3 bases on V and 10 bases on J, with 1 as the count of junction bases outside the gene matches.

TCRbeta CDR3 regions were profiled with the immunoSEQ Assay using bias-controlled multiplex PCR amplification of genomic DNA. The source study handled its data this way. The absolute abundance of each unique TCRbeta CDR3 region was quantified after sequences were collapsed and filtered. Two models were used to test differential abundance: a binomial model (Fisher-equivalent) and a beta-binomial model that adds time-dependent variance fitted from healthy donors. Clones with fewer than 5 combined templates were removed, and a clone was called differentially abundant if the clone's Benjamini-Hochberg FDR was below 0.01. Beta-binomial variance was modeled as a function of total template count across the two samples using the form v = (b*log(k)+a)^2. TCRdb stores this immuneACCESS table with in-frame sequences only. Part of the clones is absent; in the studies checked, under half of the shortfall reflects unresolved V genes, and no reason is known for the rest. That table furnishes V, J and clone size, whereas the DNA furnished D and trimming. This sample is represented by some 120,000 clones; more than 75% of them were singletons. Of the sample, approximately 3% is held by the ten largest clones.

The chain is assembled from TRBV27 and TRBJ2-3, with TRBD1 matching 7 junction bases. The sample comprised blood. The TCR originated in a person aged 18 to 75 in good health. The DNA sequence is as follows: TGTGCCAGCAGTTTCGGGACAGCGCAGTATTTT. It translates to CASSFGTAQYF.